Following are 25 T cell receptor beta chains from one sample sequenced in a study of T cell responses to AZD1222 COVID-19 vaccine. Clones were sequenced by immunoSEQ multiplex PCR, and TCRdb holds only the in-frame ones, with some missing. The table includes some 60,000 clones, 65% to 80% detected once. This specimen consisted of peripheral blood, obtained 28 days after the second AZD1222 dose. Every receptor here comes from an adult who received the AZD1222 COVID-19 vaccine.

This rearrangement joins TRBV2 to TRBJ2-3, with D possibly being TRBD1 (5 bases). Trimming pared 4 bases from V and 0 bases from J, leaving 11 bases between. CDR3 length equals 15 residues. Germline-derived CDR1 and CDR2 are SNHLY and FYNNEI. DNA for the CDR3: TGTGCCAGCAGTGCACAGGTCGTGAGCACAGATACGCAGTATTTT. It translates to CASSAQVVSTDTQYF.

This sequence joins TRBV6-5 and TRBJ2-7, with 10 bases matching TRBD2. CDR1 is MNHEY and CDR2 is SVGAGI in the germline V gene. V was pared by 0 bases and J by 4 bases, with 6 bases of the junction left unmatched. The CDR3 length is 16 residues. For the CDR3, the DNA is TGTGCCAGCAGTTACTCTGGCCAGCGGGGGGGATACGAGCAGTACTTC. It encodes CASSYSGQRGGYEQYF.

This clone was observed once. This chain connects TRBV9 to TRBJ2-7, with 8 bases aligning to TRBD2. With V trimmed by 1 base and J by 7 bases, 4 bases remained unmatched. This CDR3 is built from 13 residues. CDR1 is SGDLS and CDR2 is YYNGEE in the germline V gene. The chain's CDR3 is CASSVMGLGEQYF. The CDR3 nucleotides are TGTGCCAGCAGCGTAATGGGACTAGGAGAGCAGTACTTC.

The chain is built from TRBV5-1 and TRBJ2-1, with TRBD2 matching over 10 bases. CDR3 size: 16 residues. Germline-derived CDR1 and CDR2 are SGHRS and YFSETQ. The trim removed 0 bases at V and 10 bases at J, leaving 10 bases unmatched. The CDR3 DNA reads as TGCGCCAGCAGCTTGGCGGGAGCGGGGGGGCTAGAGGAGCAGTTCTTC. Translated: CASSLAGAGGLEEQFF.

The V gene is TRBV24-1, the J gene TRBJ2-3, with TRBD2 matching over 12 bases. The germline V gene has CDR1 KGHDR and CDR2 SFDVKD. The CDR3 loop spans 14 amino acids. Losses at the gene ends were 9 bases for V and 5 bases for J; bases not matched to a gene: 5. The CDR3 loop is CATSLAGGRDTQYF. For the CDR3, the DNA is TGTGCCACCTCGCTAGCGGGGGGGAGAGATACGCAGTATTTT.

The CDR3 DNA sequence: TGTGCCAGCAGTCCTAGCGGGGGGGCAGATACGCAGTATTTT. Its translation is CASSPSGGADTQYF. The V and J genes are TRBV6-5 and TRBJ2-3; 12 bases match TRBD2. The CDR3 spans 14 residues. From germline, CDR1 is MNHEY and CDR2 SVGAGI. With 5 bases clipped from V and 4 bases from J, the junction kept 1 base outside the gene matches.

This sequence joins TRBV29-1 and TRBJ1-3, with a tentative D call TRBD1 (6 bases). This CDR3 comprises 14 residues. CDR1 is SQVTM, CDR2 ANQGSEA, per germline. Trimming removed 6 bases at V and 1 base at J, with 13 bases between. Here the CDR3 reads CSVAATGSGNTIYF. In nucleotides, the CDR3 is TGCAGCGTGGCCGCCACAGGGTCTGGAAACACCATATATTTT.

This clone was counted once. The chain's CDR3 is CASSSVPGQGTGANVLTF. CDR3 nucleotides: TGTGCCAGCAGTTCCGTCCCGGGACAGGGGACTGGGGCCAACGTCCTGACTTTC. This chain uses TRBV28 with TRBJ2-6; 10 positions agree with TRBD1. The CDR3 is 18 residues long. V lost 4 bases, J lost 2 bases, and 8 bases stayed unmatched. In germline, CDR1 is MDHEN, CDR2 SYDVKM.

J is TRBJ2-1 and V is TRBV19; 8 bases agree with TRBD2. Germline CDR1 and CDR2: LNHDA and SQIVND (reference sequence). After removal of 7 bases from V and 2 bases from J, the junction contained 7 bases not matched to a gene. The CDR3 spans 15 residues. The CDR3 loop reads CASTISSGPYNEQFF. The CDR3 region has the DNA TGTGCCAGTACCATTTCTAGCGGGCCCTACAATGAGCAGTTCTTC.

The chain carries TRBV2 and TRBJ2-1; 14 bases agree with TRBD2. The ends lost 2 bases at V and 8 bases at J; junction bases unmatched: 5. The CDR3 runs to 16 residues. From germline, CDR1 is SNHLY and CDR2 FYNNEI. The CDR3 coding sequence is TGTGCCAGCAGTGAACAGGGACTAGCGGGGGTTCATGAGCAGTTCTTC. Amino acid sequence: CASSEQGLAGVHEQFF.

V gene TRBV7-2 combines with J gene TRBJ1-1; a possible D gene is TRBD1 (5 bases). Deletions cut 0 bases from V and 1 base from J, with 9 bases between. Per germline, CDR1 SGHTA and CDR2 FQGNSA. This CDR3 is 15 amino acids long. The chain's CDR3 is CASSLAGPPNTEAFF. The CDR3 nucleotides read TGTGCCAGCAGCTTAGCGGGACCGCCGAACACTGAAGCTTTCTTT.

In its sample, this clone was seen a few times. V is TRBV28 and J is TRBJ1-5; D not certain. The CDR3 spans 13 residues. Trimming cost V 2 bases and J 7 bases, with 9 bases left between them. The germline V gene has CDR1 MDHEN and CDR2 SYDVKM. The CDR3 reads CASSLPSDQPQHF. The CDR3 DNA is TGTGCCAGCAGTTTACCCTCAGACCAGCCCCAGCATTTT. Complete variable domain (other parts from reference TRBV28 and TRBJ1-5): DVKVTQSSRYLVKRTGEKVFLECVQDMDHENMFWYRQDPGLGLRLIYFSYDVKMKEKGDIPEGYSVSREKKERFSLILESASTNQTSMYLCASSLPSDQPQHFGDGTRLSIL.

CDR3 sequence: CASGGTGVDTDTQYF. CDR3 in DNA: TGCGCCAGCGGGGGGACAGGGGTCGATACAGATACGCAGTATTTT. V and J are TRBV5-1 and TRBJ2-3, with 10 bases fitting TRBD1. J was trimmed by 3 bases and V by 7 bases; bases with no gene match: 8. This CDR3 has 15 amino acids. Per the germline V gene, CDR1 is SGHRS and CDR2 is YFSETQ.

The V and J genes are TRBV6-5 and TRBJ2-1; tentatively, D is TRBD1 (6 bases). Trimming pared 8 bases from V and 2 bases from J, leaving 16 bases between. The length of the CDR3 is 15 residues. CDR1 MNHEY and CDR2 SVGAGI come from the germline V gene. The CDR3 is CASWSLRGTYNEQFF. The CDR3 bases are TGTGCCAGCTGGAGCCTCAGGGGCACCTACAATGAGCAGTTCTTC.

This chain uses TRBV6-5 with TRBJ2-7, with 8 bases matching TRBD1. Germline V CDR1 and CDR2: MNHEY, SVGAGI. V lost 5 bases, J lost 3 bases, and 3 bases stayed unmatched. The length of the CDR3 is 13 residues. This chain's CDR3 is CASSLDRDYEQYF. CDR3 bases: TGTGCCAGCAGTCTGGACAGGGACTACGAGCAGTACTTC.

The chain is built from TRBV28 and TRBJ1-3; 7 positions match TRBD1. V lost 3 bases, J lost 8 bases, and 7 bases stayed unmatched. This CDR3 has 14 amino acids. CDR1 is MDHEN and CDR2 is SYDVKM in the germline V gene. The CDR3 loop is CASSFRQGSDTIYF. For the CDR3, the DNA is TGTGCCAGCAGTTTCAGACAGGGTTCGGACACCATATATTTT.

V and J are TRBV27 and TRBJ1-1; D gene unclear. The CDR3 length is 13 residues. The germline V gene encodes CDR1 MNHEY and CDR2 SMNVEV (reference sequence). The V end lost 5 bases, the J end lost 7 bases, and 14 bases lay between the germline ends. CDR3 in amino acids: CASSVITRGEAFF. Here the CDR3 DNA reads TGTGCCAGCAGTGTAATTACACGCGGTGAAGCTTTCTTT.

The gene calls are TRBV6-5 and TRBJ1-5, with no clear D. The CDR3 length is 12 residues. V was pared by 6 bases and J by 10 bases, with 13 bases between. The germline V gene has CDR1 MNHEY and CDR2 SVGAGI. CDR3 DNA: TGTGCCAGCAGAAAGTCCGTCGGACCCCAGCATTTT. This encodes CASRKSVGPQHF.

CDR3 DNA sequence: TGTGCCAGTAGTATAGGGGTCACTGAAGCTTTCTTT. Translating it yields CASSIGVTEAFF. The rearrangement uses TRBV19 and TRBJ1-1, with D unclear. Trimming took off 1 base at V and 4 bases at J, with 4 bases between the two ends. Germline values: CDR1 LNHDA, CDR2 SQIVND (reference sequence). The CDR3 contains 12 residues.

V usage is TRBV27 and J usage is TRBJ2-7; 9 nucleotides align to TRBD1. Germline V gene sequence: CDR1 MNHEY, CDR2 SMNVEV (reference sequence). The CDR3 runs to 15 residues. The V gene end was trimmed by 2 bases and the J gene end by 1 base; junction bases not matched to a gene: 3. CDR3 DNA sequence: TGTGCCAGCAGTTTAATCGGACAGGGGTCCTACGAGCAGTACTTC. Its protein product is CASSLIGQGSYEQYF.

The chain joins TRBV2 to TRBJ2-7; 8 nucleotides line up with TRBD2. V was pared by 6 bases and J by 0 bases, with 7 bases of the junction left unmatched. From germline, CDR1 is SNHLY and CDR2 FYNNEI. The CDR3 is 15 residues long. DNA of the CDR3: TGTGCCAGCAGGAACGGCGGGGGGAACTCCTACGAGCAGTACTTC. This gives the protein CASRNGGGNSYEQYF.

V usage is TRBV18 and J usage is TRBJ1-1; a weak D match, TRBD1 (6 bases). Trimming removed 6 bases at V and 5 bases at J, with 25 bases between. The CDR3 has 17 residues. Per germline, CDR1 KGHSH and CDR2 LQKENI. CDR3 sequence (DNA): TGTGCCAGCTCCCCTCGGAGGGCAGGGGATTCTGGGACTGAAGCTTTCTTT. It encodes CASSPRRAGDSGTEAFF.

The V call is TRBV19, the J call TRBJ2-5; the match to TRBD2 covers 12 bases. J was trimmed by 1 base and V by 6 bases; bases with no gene match: 9. Germline values: CDR1 LNHDA, CDR2 SQIVND (reference sequence). The CDR3 spans 17 residues. CDR3 in DNA: TGTGCCAGTAGGGCAACTAGGACTAGCGGGGCCCAAGAGACCCAGTACTTC. Translation: CASRATRTSGAQETQYF. The full variable domain, in which reference TRBV19 and TRBJ2-5 provide the parts outside the CDR3, is DGGITQSPKYLFRKEGQNVTLSCEQNLNHDAMYWYRQDPGQGLRLIYYSQIVNDFQKGDIAEGYSVSREKKESFPLTVTSAQKNPTAFYLCASRATRTSGAQETQYFGPGTRLLVL.

This chain connects TRBV13 to TRBJ2-7; perhaps TRBD1 as D (6 bases). Per germline, CDR1 PRHDT and CDR2 FYEKMQ (reference sequence). The CDR3 runs 14 residues. V was pared by 5 bases and J by 1 base, with 12 bases between. This CDR3 reads CASSPRTDSYEQYF. The CDR3 bases are TGTGCCAGCAGCCCCCGGACAGATTCCTACGAGCAGTACTTC.

This clone was counted a few times. Different DNA sequences within this sample yield the same CDR3. This chain joins TRBV5-1 and TRBJ1-2; TRBD1 is a possible D gene (6 bases). CDR1 is SGHRS and CDR2 is YFSETQ in the germline V gene. Trimming took off 0 bases at V and 8 bases at J, with 17 bases between the two ends. The CDR3 has 15 amino acids. CDR3 protein: CASSLEGRGRGGYTF. The DNA of the CDR3 is TGCGCCAGCAGCTTGGAAGGCCGGGGGCGGGGGGGCTACACCTTC.